This TCR beta chain was observed in a study of graft-versus-host responses after intestinal transplantation. As concerns this clone: Its target is not known.

Findings of the study overall: An association linked early post-transplant HvG declines with peak circulating GvH clone levels. There were GvH clones found in recipient marrow, and some of them appeared first in ileum or blood.

Assay used: immunoSEQ multiplex PCR; TCRdb lists only in-frame clones, some missing. Among under 150,000 clones listed, around 95% were seen once. The TCR originated in a human donor who received an intestinal transplant. This sample comprised unstimulated CD8+ T cells sorted from spleen or lymph node cells, obtained before intestinal transplant.

The CDR3 region is CASSFAHTSLAPTYNEQFF. In nucleotides, the CDR3 is TGTGCCAGCAGTTTTGCGCATACATCCCTAGCGCCAACCTACAATGAGCAGTTCTTC. The chain uses TRBV28 and TRBJ2-1, with D perhaps TRBD2 (6 bases). The CDR3 covers 19 residues. Germline V gives CDR1 MDHEN, CDR2 SYDVKM. Trimming left V 3 bases short and J 2 bases short, with 23 bases between.